Listed below are T cell receptor beta chains from one sample, sequenced in a study of T cell responses to AZD1222 COVID-19 vaccine. The method was immunoSEQ multiplex PCR; TCRdb's version includes in-frame clones alone and lacks a portion of them. This table holds more than 100,000 clones, around 90% found once. Source: peripheral blood, taken 28 days after the second AZD1222 dose. Receptor source: an adult who received the AZD1222 COVID-19 vaccine. The CDR3 runs from the conserved cysteine through the conserved F or W. The order of the fields is clone size, D gene, V gene, J gene, CDR3 protein, CDR3 DNA. The D gene is left open where the match is weak. Clone size, where shown, is once, few, many, or a class for clones that have expanded.

>once|TRBD2|TRBV19|TRBJ2-5
CASSTPGRGDETQYF
TGTGCCAGTAGTACCCCCGGGAGGGGCGACGAGACCCAGTACTTC
>NA|NA|TRBV6-5|TRBJ2-7
CASSYRTRPVEQYF
TGTGCCAGCAGTTATAGGACACGTCCGGTCGAGCAGTACTTC
>NA|NA|TRBV7-9|TRBJ2-5
CASTRTASQETQYF
TGTGCCAGCACCCGTACGGCTTCCCAAGAGACCCAGTACTTC
>once|TRBD1|TRBV4-3|TRBJ1-6
CASSRGRTGSYSYNSPLHF
TGCGCCAGCAGCCGCGGAAGGACAGGTTCTTACTCCTATAATTCACCCCTCCACTTT
>NA|NA|TRBV7-2|TRBJ1-4
CASSSQYGTEKLFF
TGTGCCAGCAGCTCGCAATACGGGACCGAAAAACTGTTTTTT
>NA|TRBD1|TRBV2|TRBJ1-2
CASSRTGVGYTF
TGTGCCAGCAGTAGGACAGGGGTGGGCTACACCTTC
>NA|TRBD1|TRBV6-5|TRBJ1-2
CASSYQTGGSGYTF
TGTGCCAGCAGTTACCAGACAGGGGGCAGTGGCTACACCTTC
>NA|NA|TRBV19|TRBJ2-5
CASSIFLKETQYF
TGTGCCAGTAGTATTTTTTTAAAAGAGACCCAGTACTTC
>NA|TRBD1|TRBV6-5|TRBJ2-2
CASSYWRGQDTGELFF
TGTGCCAGCAGTTACTGGAGGGGACAGGACACCGGGGAGCTGTTTTTT
>NA|NA|TRBV19|TRBJ1-5
CASRAGQAISNQPQHF
TGTGCCAGTAGAGCTGGGCAGGCAATAAGCAATCAGCCCCAGCATTTT
>NA|NA|TRBV6-2/TRBV6-3|TRBJ2-3
CASRPQTSRGTDTQYF
TGTGCCAGCAGGCCTCAAACCTCGCGGGGCACAGATACGCAGTATTTT
>NA|TRBD2|TRBV3-1/TRBV3-2|TRBJ2-1
CASSQGSGGSYNEQFF
TGTGCCAGCAGCCAAGGGAGCGGGGGGTCATACAATGAGCAGTTCTTC
>NA|NA|TRBV5-1|TRBJ1-1
CASSLSWQALNTEAFF
TGCGCCAGCAGCTTGAGTTGGCAGGCCTTAAACACTGAAGCTTTCTTT
>NA|TRBD1|TRBV6-4|TRBJ1-1
CASSVDRGGEAFF
TGTGCCAGCAGCGTTGACAGGGGTGGAGAAGCTTTCTTT
>NA|TRBD2|TRBV6-5|TRBJ2-3
CASHSSGGASDTQYF
TGTGCCAGCCATTCTAGCGGGGGGGCGTCAGATACGCAGTATTTT
>NA|NA|TRBV5-1|TRBJ1-4
CASSFSTAKNEKLFF
TGCGCCAGCAGCTTCTCGACAGCCAAAAACGAAAAACTGTTTTTT
>NA|NA|TRBV6-5|TRBJ2-3
CASRAAGDTQYF
TGTGCCAGCAGGGCGGCCGGAGATACGCAGTATTTT
>NA|NA|TRBV19|TRBJ1-2
CASKDLSRVWGYTF
TGTGCCAGTAAAGATCTGTCGAGGGTTTGGGGCTACACCTTC
>once|NA|TRBV6-4|TRBJ1-2
CASSDGTHGYTF
TGTGCCAGCAGTGACGGAACCCATGGCTACACCTTC
>NA|NA|TRBV6-2/TRBV6-3|TRBJ1-1
CASSYEGRTNTEAFF
TGTGCCAGCAGTTACGAGGGCAGGACCAACACTGAAGCTTTCTTT
>NA|NA|TRBV28|TRBJ1-2
CASRSGSYGYTF
TGTGCCAGCAGGTCGGGGAGCTATGGCTACACCTTC
>NA|TRBD2|TRBV9|TRBJ2-5
CASSGRGLAAKETQYF
TGTGCCAGCAGCGGACGGGGACTAGCGGCGAAAGAGACCCAGTACTTC
>NA|TRBD1|TRBV2|TRBJ2-7
CASRDRVHGYEQYF
TGTGCCAGCAGGGACAGGGTCCACGGCTACGAGCAGTACTTC
>NA|NA|TRBV7-9|TRBJ1-6
CASSLALSPLHF
TGTGCCAGCAGCTTAGCCCTATCACCCCTCCACTTT
>once|TRBD1|TRBV11-3|TRBJ2-5
CASSRGQRETQYF
TGTGCCAGCAGCCGGGGACAGAGGGAGACCCAGTACTTC
>NA|TRBD1|TRBV10-3|TRBJ1-1
CANGQGRNTEAFF
TGTGCCAACGGACAGGGGCGGAACACTGAAGCTTTCTTT